This note documents a single T cell receptor beta chain sequence. The antigen remains unidentified. These data belong to a study of siplizumab effects on memory and regulatory T cells. This CDR3 comprises 14 residues. Trimming removed 1 base from V and 8 bases from J, with 12 bases in between. Per the germline V gene, CDR1 is SGHTA and CDR2 is FQGNSA. Whole-study findings and limits: No functional test confirmed suppression by proliferating siplizumab-culture Tregs.

TCRdb's table, derived via immunoSEQ multiplex PCR, lists solely in-frame clones and lacks some. The repertoire holds 80,000 to 130,000 clones, with about nine tenths as singletons. Sequenced sample: CD4+ T cells sorted from blood. The J gene is TRBJ2-1, the V gene TRBV7-2; D gene uncertain. The sequence was collected from a human donor in good health. Some clones in this sample may be carry-over from other donors' samples. This CDR3 reads CASSLDLGLDEQFF. The DNA for the CDR3 is TGTGCCAGCAGCTTAGATCTCGGGCTGGATGAGCAGTTCTTC.